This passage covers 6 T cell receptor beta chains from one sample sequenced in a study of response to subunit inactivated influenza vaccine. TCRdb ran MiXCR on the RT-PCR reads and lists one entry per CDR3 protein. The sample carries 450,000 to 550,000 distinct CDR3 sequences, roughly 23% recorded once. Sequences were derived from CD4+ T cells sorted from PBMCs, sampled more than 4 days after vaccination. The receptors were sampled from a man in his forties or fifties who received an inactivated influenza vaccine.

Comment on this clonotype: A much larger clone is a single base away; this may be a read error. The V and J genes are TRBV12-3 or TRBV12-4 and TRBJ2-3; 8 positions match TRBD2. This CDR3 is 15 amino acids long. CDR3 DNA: TGTGCCAGCAGAATACTAGCGGCTAGCACAGATAAGCAGTATTTT. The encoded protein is CASRILAASTDKQYF.

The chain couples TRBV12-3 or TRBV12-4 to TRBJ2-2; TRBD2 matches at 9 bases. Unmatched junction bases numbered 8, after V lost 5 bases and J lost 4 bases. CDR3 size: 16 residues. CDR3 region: CASSLIAGVGTGELFF. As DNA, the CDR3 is TGTGCCAGCAGTCTAATAGCGGGAGTTGGCACCGGGGAGCTGTTTTTT.

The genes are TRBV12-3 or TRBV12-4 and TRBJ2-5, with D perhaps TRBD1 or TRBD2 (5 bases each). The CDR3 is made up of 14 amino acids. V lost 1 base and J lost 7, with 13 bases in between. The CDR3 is CASSLGGPRGTQYF. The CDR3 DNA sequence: TGTGCCAGCAGTTTAGGGGGCCCTCGGGGGACCCAGTACTTC.

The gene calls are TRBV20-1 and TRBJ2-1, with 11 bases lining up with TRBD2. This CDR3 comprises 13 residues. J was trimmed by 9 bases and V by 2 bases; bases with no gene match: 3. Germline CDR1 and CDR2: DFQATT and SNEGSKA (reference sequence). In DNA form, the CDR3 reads TGCAGTGCTAGACTAGCGGGGGGTGGTGAGCAGTTCTTC. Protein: CSARLAGGGEQFF.

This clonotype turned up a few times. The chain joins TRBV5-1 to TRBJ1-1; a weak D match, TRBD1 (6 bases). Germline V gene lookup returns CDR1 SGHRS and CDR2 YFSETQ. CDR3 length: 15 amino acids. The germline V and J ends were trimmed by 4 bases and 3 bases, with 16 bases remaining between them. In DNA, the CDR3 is TGCGCCAGCAGCAGTCGGGGGCGCGGGGACACTGAAGCTTTCTTT. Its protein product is CASSSRGRGDTEAFF.

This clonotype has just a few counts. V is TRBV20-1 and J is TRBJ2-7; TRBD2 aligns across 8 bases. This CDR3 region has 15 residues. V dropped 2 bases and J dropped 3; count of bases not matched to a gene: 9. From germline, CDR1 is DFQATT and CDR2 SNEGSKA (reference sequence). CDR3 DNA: TGCAGTGCTAGACCCCTTGCGGGGGGCCTCTACGAGCAGTACTTC. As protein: CSARPLAGGLYEQYF.